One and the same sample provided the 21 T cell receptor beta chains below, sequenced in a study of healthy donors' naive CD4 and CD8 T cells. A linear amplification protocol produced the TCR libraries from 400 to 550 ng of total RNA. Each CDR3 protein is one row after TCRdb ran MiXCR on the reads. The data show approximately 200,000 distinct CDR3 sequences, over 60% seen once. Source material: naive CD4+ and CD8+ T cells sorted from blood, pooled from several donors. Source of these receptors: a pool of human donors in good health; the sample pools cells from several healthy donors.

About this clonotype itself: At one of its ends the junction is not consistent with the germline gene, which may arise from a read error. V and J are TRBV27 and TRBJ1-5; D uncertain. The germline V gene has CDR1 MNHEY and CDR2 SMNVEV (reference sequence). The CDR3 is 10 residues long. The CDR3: CDRRARPQHF. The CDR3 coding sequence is TGCGATCGTAGGGCCCGGCCCCAGCATTTT.

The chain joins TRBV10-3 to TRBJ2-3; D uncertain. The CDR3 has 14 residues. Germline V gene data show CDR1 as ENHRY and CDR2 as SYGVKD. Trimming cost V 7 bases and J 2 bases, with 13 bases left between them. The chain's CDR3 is CAITNRQATDTQYF. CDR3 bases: TGTGCCATCACCAACCGGCAGGCCACAGATACGCAGTATTTT.

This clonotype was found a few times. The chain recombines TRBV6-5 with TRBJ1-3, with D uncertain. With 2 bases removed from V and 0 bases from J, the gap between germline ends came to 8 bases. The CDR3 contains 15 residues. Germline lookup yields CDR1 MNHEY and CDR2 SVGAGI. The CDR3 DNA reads TGTGCCAGCAGTTACCTCCGGGACTCTGGAAACACCATATATTTT. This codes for CASSYLRDSGNTIYF.

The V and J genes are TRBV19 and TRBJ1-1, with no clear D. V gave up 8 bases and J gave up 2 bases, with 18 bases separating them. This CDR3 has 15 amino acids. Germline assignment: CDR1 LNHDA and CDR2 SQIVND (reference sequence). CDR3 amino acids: CASQRETVGNTEAFF. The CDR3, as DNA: TGTGCCAGTCAAAGAGAGACGGTGGGAAACACTGAAGCTTTCTTT.

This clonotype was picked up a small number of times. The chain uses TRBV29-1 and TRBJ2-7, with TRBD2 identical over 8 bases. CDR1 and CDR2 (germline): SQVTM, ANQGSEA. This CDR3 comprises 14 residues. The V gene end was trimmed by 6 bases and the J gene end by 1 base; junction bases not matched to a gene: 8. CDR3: CSVETGLESYEQYF. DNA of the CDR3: TGCAGCGTCGAAACGGGACTAGAATCCTACGAGCAGTACTTC.

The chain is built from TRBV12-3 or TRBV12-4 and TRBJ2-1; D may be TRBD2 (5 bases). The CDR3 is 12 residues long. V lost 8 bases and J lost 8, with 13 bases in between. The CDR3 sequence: CASLSGRDEQFF. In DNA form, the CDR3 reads TGTGCCAGCCTCAGCGGAAGGGATGAGCAGTTCTTC.

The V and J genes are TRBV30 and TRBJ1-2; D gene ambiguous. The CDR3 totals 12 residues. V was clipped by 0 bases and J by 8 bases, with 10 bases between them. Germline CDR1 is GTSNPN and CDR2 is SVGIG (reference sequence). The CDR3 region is CAWSVTGVGYTF. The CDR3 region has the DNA TGTGCCTGGAGTGTAACCGGGGTCGGCTACACCTTC.

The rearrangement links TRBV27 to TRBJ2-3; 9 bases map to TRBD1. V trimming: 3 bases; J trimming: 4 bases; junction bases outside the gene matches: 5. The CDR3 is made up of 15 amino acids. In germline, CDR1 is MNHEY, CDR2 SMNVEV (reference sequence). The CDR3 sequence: CASSFVDRGADTQYF. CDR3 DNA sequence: TGTGCCAGCAGTTTCGTGGACAGGGGAGCAGATACGCAGTATTTT.

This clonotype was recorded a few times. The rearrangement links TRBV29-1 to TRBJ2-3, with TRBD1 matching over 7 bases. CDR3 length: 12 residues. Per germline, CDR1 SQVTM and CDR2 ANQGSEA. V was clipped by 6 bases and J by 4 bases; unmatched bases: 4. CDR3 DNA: TGCAGCGTAGTCGACAGGGCAGATACGCAGTATTTT. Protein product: CSVVDRADTQYF.

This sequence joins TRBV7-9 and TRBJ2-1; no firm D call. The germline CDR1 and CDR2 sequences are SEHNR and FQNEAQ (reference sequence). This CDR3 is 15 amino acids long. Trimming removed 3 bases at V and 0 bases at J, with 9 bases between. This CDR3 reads CASSLGLDSYNEQFF. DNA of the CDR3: TGTGCCAGCAGCTTGGGGTTAGACTCCTACAATGAGCAGTTCTTC.

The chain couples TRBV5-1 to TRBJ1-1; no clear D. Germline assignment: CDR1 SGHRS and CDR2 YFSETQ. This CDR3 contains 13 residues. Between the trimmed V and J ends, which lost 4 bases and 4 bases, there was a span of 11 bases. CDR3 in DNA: TGCGCCAGCAGCCCGGGAGGGTTCACTGAAGCTTTCTTT. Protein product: CASSPGGFTEAFF.

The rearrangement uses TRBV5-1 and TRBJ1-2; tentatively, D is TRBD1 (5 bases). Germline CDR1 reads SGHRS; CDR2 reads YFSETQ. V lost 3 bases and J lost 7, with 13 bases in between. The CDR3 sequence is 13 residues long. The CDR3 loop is CASSSQGKGGYTF. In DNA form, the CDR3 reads TGCGCCAGCAGCTCCCAGGGAAAGGGTGGCTACACCTTC.

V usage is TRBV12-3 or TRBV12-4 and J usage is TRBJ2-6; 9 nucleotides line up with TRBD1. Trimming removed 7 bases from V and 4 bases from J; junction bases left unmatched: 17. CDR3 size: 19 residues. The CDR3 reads CASKQIRRDRVTGANVLTF. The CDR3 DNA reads TGTGCCAGCAAGCAGATTCGTCGGGACAGGGTGACAGGGGCCAACGTCCTGACTTTC.

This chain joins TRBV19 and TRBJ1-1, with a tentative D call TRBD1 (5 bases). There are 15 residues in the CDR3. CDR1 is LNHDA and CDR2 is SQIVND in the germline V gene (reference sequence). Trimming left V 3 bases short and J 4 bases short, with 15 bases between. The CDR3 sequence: CASSMRGAASTEAFF. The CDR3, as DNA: TGTGCCAGTAGTATGCGAGGGGCGGCGAGCACTGAAGCTTTCTTT.

In DNA, the CDR3 is TGTGCCAGTAGTATAGATGTAGGGACCACTGAAGCTTTCTTT. Amino acid sequence: CASSIDVGTTEAFF. The chain has TRBV19 and TRBJ1-1; possibly TRBD1 for D (5 bases). The CDR3 sequence is 14 residues long. Trimming shortened V by 0 bases and J by 4 bases, and 9 bases separated the two germline ends. The V gene's germline CDR1 is LNHDA and CDR2 SQIVND (reference sequence).

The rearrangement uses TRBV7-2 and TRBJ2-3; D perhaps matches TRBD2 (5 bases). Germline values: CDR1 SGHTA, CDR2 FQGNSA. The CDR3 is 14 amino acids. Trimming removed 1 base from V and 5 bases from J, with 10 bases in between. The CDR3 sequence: CASSLGGGIDTQYF. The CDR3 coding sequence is TGTGCCAGCAGCTTAGGAGGAGGTATAGATACGCAGTATTTT.

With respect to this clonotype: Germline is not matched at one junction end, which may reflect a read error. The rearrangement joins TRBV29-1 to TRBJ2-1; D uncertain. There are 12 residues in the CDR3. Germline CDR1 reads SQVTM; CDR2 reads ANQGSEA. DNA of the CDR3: TGCAGCGTTCAAGAACAATACAATGAGCAGTTCTTC. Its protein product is CSVQEQYNEQFF.

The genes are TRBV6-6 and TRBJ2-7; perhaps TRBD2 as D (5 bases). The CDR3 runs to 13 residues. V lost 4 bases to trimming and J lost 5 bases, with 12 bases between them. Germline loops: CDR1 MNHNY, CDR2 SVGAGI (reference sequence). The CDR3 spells CASSSWRVDEQYF. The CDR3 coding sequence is TGTGCCAGCAGTTCCTGGCGGGTGGACGAGCAGTACTTC.

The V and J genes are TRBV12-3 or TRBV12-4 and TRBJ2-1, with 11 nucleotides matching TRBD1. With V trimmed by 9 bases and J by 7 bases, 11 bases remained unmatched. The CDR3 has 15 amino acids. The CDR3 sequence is CASALGTGGRNEQFF. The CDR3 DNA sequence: TGTGCCAGTGCGCTCGGGACAGGGGGGAGGAATGAGCAGTTCTTC.

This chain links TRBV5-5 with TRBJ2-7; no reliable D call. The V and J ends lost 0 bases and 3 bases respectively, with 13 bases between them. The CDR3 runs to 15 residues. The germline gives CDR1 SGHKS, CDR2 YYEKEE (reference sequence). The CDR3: CASSLDYLGDYEQYF. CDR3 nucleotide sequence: TGTGCCAGCAGCTTGGACTACCTCGGAGACTACGAGCAGTACTTC.

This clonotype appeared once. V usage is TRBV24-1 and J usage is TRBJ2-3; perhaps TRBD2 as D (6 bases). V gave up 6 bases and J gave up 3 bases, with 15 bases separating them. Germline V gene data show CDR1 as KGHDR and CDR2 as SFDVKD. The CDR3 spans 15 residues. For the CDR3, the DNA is TGTGCCACCAGTACGAGCTCTGGGGGGACAGATACGCAGTATTTT. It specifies CATSTSSGGTDTQYF.